This entry lists 2 T cell receptor beta chains sequenced from one sample in a study of T cell changes during pregnancy in multiple sclerosis. Measured with immunoSEQ multiplex PCR; TCRdb has only the in-frame clones, and not every one. The data hold 15,000 to 18,000 clones, with 83% observed a single time. Sequenced material: CD8+ T cells from peripheral blood mononuclear cells, taken after pregnancy. These receptors were collected from a female donor in good health, enrolled as a control in a pregnancy study.

With respect to this clone: The junction does not match germline at one end; this may be a read error. The chain employs TRBV2 and TRBJ2-7, with D perhaps matching TRBD1 (7 bases). The CDR3 loop spans 16 amino acids. Per the germline V gene, CDR1 is SNHLY and CDR2 is FYNNEI. CDR3 sequence reads: CASSDTPPGGSSEQYF. Written as DNA, the CDR3 is TGTGCCAGCAGTGATACCCCACCAGGGGGGTCCTCCGAGCAGTACTTC.

The chain is built from TRBV4-1 and TRBJ1-2, with 9 bases identical to TRBD1. Germline loops: CDR1 MGHRA, CDR2 YSYEKL. The CDR3 totals 17 residues. V trimming: 2 bases; J trimming: 1 base; junction bases outside the gene matches: 8. The chain's CDR3 is CASSQRQGGGDNYGYTF. Written as DNA, the CDR3 is TGCGCCAGCAGCCAACGACAGGGGGGCGGCGATAACTATGGCTACACCTTC.